The entry below describes one T cell receptor beta chain. This receptor's antigen is unknown. There are no base qualities to consult, and no much larger clone falls within one base. Peripheral blood CD8+ and CD4+ T cells from healthy donors, Susac syndrome patients and multiple sclerosis patients were profiled using high-throughput TCR beta sequencing. The multiple sclerosis controls were treatment-naive patients who had stable or active relapsing-remitting disease and met the revised McDonald criteria. Bulk CD8+ and CD4+ T cells were purified by magnetic negative isolation, while CD8+ TEMRA cells were enriched using FACS. Blood was drawn into EDTA tubes, processed within 24 hours, and PBMCs were isolated by density gradient centrifugation. PBMCs intended for TCR sequencing were cryopreserved in liquid nitrogen and thawed later in a water bath at 37 degrees C. A purity of at least 90% was achieved for sorted or isolated CD4+, CD8+ and CD8+ TEMRA cells.

From the germline V gene, CDR1 is MGHRA and CDR2 is YSYEKL. The CDR3 holds 15 amino acids from the cysteine to the phenylalanine. The kept DNA is CDR3 alone, 45 bases in frame from the first base. V sheds 2 bases and J sheds 2 bases, leaving 12 bases between their ends. RNA was extracted using the RNeasy kit, and about 0.45 to 1 ug of the RNA was reverse transcribed with random hexamers. TCR beta CDR3 regions were amplified with the immunoSEQ multiplex PCR assay covering 54 Vbeta and 13 Jbeta segments. Bias from PCR amplification was corrected by using a synthetic template baseline for primer optimization and for computational correction. Per the authors' processing: Only productive sequences were kept, with reads annotated to V, D and J genes according to IMGT and analyzed in immunoSEQ Analyzer. Clonality was calculated as one minus the Shannon entropy normalized by log2 of the number of productive unique sequences. Public and private clones were assessed among the 100 most prevalent clones of each patient and control. Susac-specific clones were defined as absent from healthy and MS cohorts, over a thousand published viral clones and other ImmuneACCESS disease sequences. The public sequencing data were trimmed at Q25 with fastp and processed into clonotypes with MiXCR by TCRdb, which kept only in-frame beta chains. Each entry is one CDR3 protein sequence, shown with its most common DNA and genes. TCRdb's processing, not the authors', yielded these V and J calls. The sample has roughly 400,000 distinct CDR3 sequences on record, around 85% of them singletons. In total, the top ten clones hold about 0.12% of the sample.

These data originate in a study of CD8 T cells in Susac syndrome (dated by TCRdb to the late 2010s). In terms of the full investigation: The study used repertoire sequencing to test whether antigen drove CD8+ T cell activation and differentiation in Susac syndrome. The study compared CD8+ T cell repertoire clonality among eleven to twelve healthy donors, roughly 14 Susac syndrome patients and roughly 16 multiple sclerosis patients.

What the authors observed across the whole study: The study acknowledged that relatively few individuals were included in the TCR sequencing and HLA analysis.

Material for sequencing was CD8+ T cells from PBMCs. This receptor chain uses TRBV4-1 and TRBJ1-1; the D gene cannot be named for sure. The TCR sequence derives from a human donor with multiple sclerosis. The DNA is as follows: TGCGCCAGCAGCCAATCCCCAGGAGGAAACACTGAAGCTTTCTTT. Its translation is CASSQSPGGNTEAFF.